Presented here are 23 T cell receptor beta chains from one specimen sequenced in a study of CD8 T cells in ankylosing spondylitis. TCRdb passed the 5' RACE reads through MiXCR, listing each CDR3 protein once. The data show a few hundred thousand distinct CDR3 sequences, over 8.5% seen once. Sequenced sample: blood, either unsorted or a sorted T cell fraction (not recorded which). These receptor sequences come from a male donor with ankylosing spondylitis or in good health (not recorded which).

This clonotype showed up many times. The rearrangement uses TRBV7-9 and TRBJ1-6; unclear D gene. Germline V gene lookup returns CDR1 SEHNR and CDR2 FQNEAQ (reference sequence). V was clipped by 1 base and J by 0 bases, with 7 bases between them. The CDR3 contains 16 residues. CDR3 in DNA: TGTGCCAGCAGCTTAGACGGGAGCTCCTATAATTCACCCCTCCACTTT. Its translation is CASSLDGSSYNSPLHF. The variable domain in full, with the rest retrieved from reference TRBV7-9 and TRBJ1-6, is DTGVSQNPRHKITKRGQNVTFRCDPISEHNRLYWYRQTLGQGPEFLTYFQNEAQLEKSRLLSDRFSAERPKGSFSTLEIQRTEQGDSAMYLCASSLDGSSYNSPLHFGNGTRLTVT.

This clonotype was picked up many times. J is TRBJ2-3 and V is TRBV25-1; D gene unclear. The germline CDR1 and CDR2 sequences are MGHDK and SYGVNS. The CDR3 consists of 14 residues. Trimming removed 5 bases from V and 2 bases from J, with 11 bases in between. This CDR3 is CASSKDRYTDTQYF. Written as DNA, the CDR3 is TGTGCCAGCAGTAAGGATCGTTACACAGATACGCAGTATTTT.

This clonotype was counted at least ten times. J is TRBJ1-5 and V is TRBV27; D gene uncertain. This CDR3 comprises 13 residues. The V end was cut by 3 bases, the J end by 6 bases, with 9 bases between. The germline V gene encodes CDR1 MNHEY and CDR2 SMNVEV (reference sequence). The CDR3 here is CASSLGFAQPQHF. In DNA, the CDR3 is TGTGCCAGCAGTTTGGGGTTCGCTCAGCCCCAGCATTTT.

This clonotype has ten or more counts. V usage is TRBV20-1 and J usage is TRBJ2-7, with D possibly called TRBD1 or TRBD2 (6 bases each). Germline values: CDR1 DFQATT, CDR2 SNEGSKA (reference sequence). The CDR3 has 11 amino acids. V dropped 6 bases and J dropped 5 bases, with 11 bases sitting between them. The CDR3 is CSAEGGNEQYF. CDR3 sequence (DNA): TGCAGTGCCGAGGGGGGCAACGAGCAGTACTTC.

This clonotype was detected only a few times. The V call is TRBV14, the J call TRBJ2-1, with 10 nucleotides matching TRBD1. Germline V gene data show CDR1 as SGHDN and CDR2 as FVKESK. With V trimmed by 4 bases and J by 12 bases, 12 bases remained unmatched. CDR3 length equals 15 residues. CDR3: CASSLAGTGELWQFF. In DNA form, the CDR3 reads TGTGCCAGCAGCCTCGCCGGGACAGGGGAATTATGGCAGTTCTTC.

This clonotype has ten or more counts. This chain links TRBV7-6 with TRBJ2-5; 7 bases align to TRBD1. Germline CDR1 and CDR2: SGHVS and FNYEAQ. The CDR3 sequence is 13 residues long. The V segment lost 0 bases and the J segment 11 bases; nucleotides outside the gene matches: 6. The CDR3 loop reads CASSLASKDRQYF. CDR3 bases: TGTGCCAGCAGCTTAGCTTCCAAGGACAGGCAGTACTTC.

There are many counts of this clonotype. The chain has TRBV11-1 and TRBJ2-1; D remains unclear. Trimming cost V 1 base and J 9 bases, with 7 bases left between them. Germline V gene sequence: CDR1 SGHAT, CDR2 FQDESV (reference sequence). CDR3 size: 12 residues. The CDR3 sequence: CASSLGWTEQFF. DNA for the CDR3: TGTGCCAGCAGCTTAGGGTGGACTGAGCAGTTCTTC.

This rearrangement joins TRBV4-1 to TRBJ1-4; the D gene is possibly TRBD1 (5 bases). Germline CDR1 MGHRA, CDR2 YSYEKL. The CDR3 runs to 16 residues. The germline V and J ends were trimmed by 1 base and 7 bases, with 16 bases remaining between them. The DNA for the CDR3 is TGCGCCAGCAGCCAAGGTCGGCTCCGGGGGGGTGAAAAACTGTTTTTT. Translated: CASSQGRLRGGEKLFF.

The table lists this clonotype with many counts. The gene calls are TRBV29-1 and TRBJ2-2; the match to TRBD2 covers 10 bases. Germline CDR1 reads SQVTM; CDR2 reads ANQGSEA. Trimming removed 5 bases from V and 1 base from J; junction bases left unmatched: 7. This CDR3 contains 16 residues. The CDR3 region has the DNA TGCAGCGTTAGCGGGAGGGCCTTTTTGAACACCGGGGAGCTGTTTTTT. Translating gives CSVSGRAFLNTGELFF.

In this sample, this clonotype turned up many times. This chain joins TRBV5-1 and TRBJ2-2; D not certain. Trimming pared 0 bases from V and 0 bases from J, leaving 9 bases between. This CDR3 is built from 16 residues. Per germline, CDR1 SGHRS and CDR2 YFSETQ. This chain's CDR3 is CASSLGQVSNTGELFF. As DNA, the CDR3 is TGCGCCAGCAGCTTGGGGCAGGTTTCGAACACCGGGGAGCTGTTTTTT. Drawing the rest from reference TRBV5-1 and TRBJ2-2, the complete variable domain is KAGVTQTPRYLIKTRGQQVTLSCSPISGHRSVSWYQQTPGQGLQFLFEYFSETQRNKGNFPGRFSGRQFSNSRSEMNVSTLELGDSALYLCASSLGQVSNTGELFFGEGSRLTVL.

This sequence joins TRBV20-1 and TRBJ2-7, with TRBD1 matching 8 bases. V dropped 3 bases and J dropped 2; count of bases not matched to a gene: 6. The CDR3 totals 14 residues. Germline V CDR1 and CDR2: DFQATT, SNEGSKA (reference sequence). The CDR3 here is CSARSGTGTYEQYF. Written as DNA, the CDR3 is TGCAGTGCTAGGTCCGGGACAGGCACCTACGAGCAGTACTTC.

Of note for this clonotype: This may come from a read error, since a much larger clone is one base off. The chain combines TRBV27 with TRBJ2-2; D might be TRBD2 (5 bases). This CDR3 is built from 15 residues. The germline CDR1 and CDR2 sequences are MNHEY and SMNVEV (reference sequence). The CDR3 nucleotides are TGTGTCAGCCGGTGGGGTAGCGAGAACACCGGGGAGCTGTTTTTT. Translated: CVSRWGSENTGELFF.

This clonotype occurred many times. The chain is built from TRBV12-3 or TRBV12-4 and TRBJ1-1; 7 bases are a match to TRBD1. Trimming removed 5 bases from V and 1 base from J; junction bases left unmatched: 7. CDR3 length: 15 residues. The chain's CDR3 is CASSQSQGGNTEAFF. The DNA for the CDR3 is TGTGCCAGCAGTCAGAGTCAGGGGGGGAACACTGAAGCTTTCTTT.

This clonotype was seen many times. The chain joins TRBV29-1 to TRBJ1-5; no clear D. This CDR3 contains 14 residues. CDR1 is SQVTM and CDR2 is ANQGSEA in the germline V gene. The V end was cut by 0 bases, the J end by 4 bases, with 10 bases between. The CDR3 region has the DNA TGCAGCGTTGAAGAAAAGCAGTTTAATCAGCCCCAGCATTTT. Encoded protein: CSVEEKQFNQPQHF.

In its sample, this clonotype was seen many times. CDR3 in DNA: TGCGCCAGCAGCTTGATAGATGAGCAGTTCTTC. Protein sequence: CASSLIDEQFF. The J gene is TRBJ2-1, the V gene TRBV5-1; D ambiguous. Trimming took 1 base from V and 8 from J, leaving 4 bases between them. The CDR3 has 11 residues. The germline V gene encodes CDR1 SGHRS and CDR2 YFSETQ.

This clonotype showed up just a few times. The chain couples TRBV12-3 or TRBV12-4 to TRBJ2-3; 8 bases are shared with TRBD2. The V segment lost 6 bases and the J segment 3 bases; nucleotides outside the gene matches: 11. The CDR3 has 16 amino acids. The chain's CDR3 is CASSPELAGGTDTQYF. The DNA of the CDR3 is TGTGCCAGCAGCCCCGAGCTAGCGGGTGGTACAGATACGCAGTATTTT.

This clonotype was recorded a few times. The DNA for the CDR3 is TGCGCCAGCAGTGCGGTAGCGGGAGGGCCGGGGAATGAGCAGTTCTTC. Its translation is CASSAVAGGPGNEQFF. The chain recombines TRBV10-1 with TRBJ2-1, with 11 bases lining up with TRBD2. The germline CDR1 and CDR2 sequences are WNHNN and SYGVQD (reference sequence). There are 16 residues in the CDR3. The V gene end was trimmed by 4 bases and the J gene end by 7 bases; junction bases not matched to a gene: 9.

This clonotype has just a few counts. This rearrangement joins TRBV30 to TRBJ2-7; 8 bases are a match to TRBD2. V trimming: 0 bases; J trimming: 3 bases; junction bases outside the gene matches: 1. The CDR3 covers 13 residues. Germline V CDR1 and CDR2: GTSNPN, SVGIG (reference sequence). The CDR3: CAWSVLAGYEQYF. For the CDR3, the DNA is TGTGCCTGGAGTGTCCTAGCGGGCTACGAGCAGTACTTC.

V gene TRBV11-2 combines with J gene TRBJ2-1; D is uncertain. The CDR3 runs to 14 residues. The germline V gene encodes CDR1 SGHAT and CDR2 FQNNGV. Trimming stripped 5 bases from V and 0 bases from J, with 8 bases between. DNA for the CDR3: TGTGCCAGCAGCGAGGAGTTCTCCTACAATGAGCAGTTCTTC. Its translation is CASSEEFSYNEQFF.

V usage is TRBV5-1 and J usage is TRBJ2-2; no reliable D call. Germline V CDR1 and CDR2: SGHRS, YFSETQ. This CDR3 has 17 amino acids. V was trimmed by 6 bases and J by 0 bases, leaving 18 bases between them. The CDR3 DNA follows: TGCGCCAGCAACCGTGCCCCCCGCGAGTCGAACACCGGGGAGCTGTTTTTT. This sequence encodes CASNRAPRESNTGELFF.

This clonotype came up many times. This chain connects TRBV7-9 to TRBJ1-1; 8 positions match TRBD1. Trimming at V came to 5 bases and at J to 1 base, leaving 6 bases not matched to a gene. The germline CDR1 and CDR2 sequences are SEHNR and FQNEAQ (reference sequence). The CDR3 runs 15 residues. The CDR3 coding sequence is TGTGCCAGCAGCGATACCGACAGGGGGAACACTGAAGCTTTCTTT. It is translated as CASSDTDRGNTEAFF.

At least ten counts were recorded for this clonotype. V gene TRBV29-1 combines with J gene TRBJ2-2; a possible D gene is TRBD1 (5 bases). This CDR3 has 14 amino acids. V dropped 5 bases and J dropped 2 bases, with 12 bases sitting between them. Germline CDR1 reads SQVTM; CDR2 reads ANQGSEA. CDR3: CSVTQGSNTGELFF. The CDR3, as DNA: TGCAGCGTTACCCAGGGATCCAACACCGGGGAGCTGTTTTTT.

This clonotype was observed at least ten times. The CDR3 loop is CSVGATSGRGDTQYF. The CDR3 DNA sequence: TGCAGCGTAGGGGCTACTAGCGGGAGAGGAGATACGCAGTATTTT. This chain links TRBV29-1 with TRBJ2-3; 11 bases agree with TRBD2. This CDR3 is 15 amino acids long. Per the germline V gene, CDR1 is SQVTM and CDR2 is ANQGSEA. Trimming cost V 6 bases and J 5 bases; bases outside gene matches: 10.